A single T cell receptor beta chain is shown here with its context. What it recognizes is unknown. A much larger clonotype is one base distant, so this may be a read error. This specimen comes from a study of tumor-infiltrating lymphocytes in primary liver carcinoma. Whole-study context: Staged T1-T3 N0M0, the tumors had sizes that ranged from 4.2 to 10 cm across.

Study-level points and caveats: Significantly greater top-250-clone fractions characterized tumors relative to blood (p = 0.039).

A primer matching the constant region was used to make TCR beta cDNA from 500 ng of total RNA. Employing slightly modified ARM-PCR, three nested multiplex PCR rounds were run, and these gave rise to the TCR beta libraries. The first two PCR rounds used TRBV1-TRBV30 primers with a Cbeta primer, roughly 10 cycles each. MiXCR, applied by TCRdb to the multiplex PCR reads, yields one record per CDR3 protein. The sample records hundreds of thousands of distinct CDR3 sequences, around three fifths being singletons. Unsorted whole blood yielded blood RNA, and germline DNA was extracted as well. The V and J ends lost 5 bases and 4 bases respectively, with 23 bases between them. The CDR3 is 17 residues long.

The chain links TRBV12-3 or TRBV12-4 to TRBJ1-2, with D possibly matching TRBD1 (6 bases). The specimen sequenced was peripheral blood. This receptor was taken from a woman aged 25 to 39 with primary liver carcinoma and hepatitis B virus infection. The CDR3 DNA follows: TGTGCCAGCAGTGTCTCCTCCGGGACAAGGGGAGGCTATGGCTACACCTTC. Amino acids: CASSVSSGTRGGYGYTF.